This T cell receptor beta chain stems from a study of blood T cells in healthy people across ages. Then a second PCR, running roughly 7 to 11 cycles, was carried out with a sample-barcoded 5' primer and a J-beta primer mix. A single record per CDR3 protein comes from TCRdb applying MiXCR to the 5' RACE reads. The sample consists of about 930,000 distinct CDR3 sequences, under 35% of them appearing once. The CDR3 runs 14 residues. V shed 6 bases and J shed 4 bases, with 16 bases lying between them. From germline, CDR1 is DFQATT and CDR2 SNEGSKA (reference sequence). This clonotype has just a few counts. In addition, the sample was reused for a study of T cells of mothers and their children.

The source material was blood. The chain combines TRBV20-1 with TRBJ2-1; no clear D. The receptor's source is a woman in her thirties or forties in good health. The CDR3 DNA sequence: TGCAGTGCAAAGGTTGGGAACTCTTACAATGAGCAGTTCTTC. Translated: CSAKVGNSYNEQFF.